This T cell receptor beta chain was obtained from a study of cytomegalovirus exposure and HLA in healthy donors. Across the study: About 85 million unique TCRs from HLA-typed donors were held in an early release of data. The study's findings and limits: It was taken for granted in presence/absence analyses that sequencing depth across donors was roughly uniform. A later analysis reported that several of the most significant clusters appeared to be linked to common viral pathogens, among them Epstein-Barr virus.

Remarks on this clone: The antigen is not known.

PCR involved 60 Vbeta and 13 Jbeta primers. Sequenced by immunoSEQ multiplex PCR; TCRdb stores in-frame clones only, minus some. This table lists around 190,000 clones. The donors comprised healthy bone marrow donors. Per the germline V gene, CDR1 is SGHNT and CDR2 is YENEEA. The ends were cut back, 0 bases at V and 1 base at J, with 12 bases in the middle. CDR3 length: 16 residues. Material for sequencing was PBMCs. The sequence derives from a woman younger than 45 in good health and CMV-seropositive. J is TRBJ1-1 and V is TRBV11-3; D might be TRBD1 (6 bases). The CDR3 nucleotides are TGTGCCAGCAGCTTAGAGGGGGGGCTGGGGAACACTGAAGCTTTCTTT. Amino acid sequence: CASSLEGGLGNTEAFF.